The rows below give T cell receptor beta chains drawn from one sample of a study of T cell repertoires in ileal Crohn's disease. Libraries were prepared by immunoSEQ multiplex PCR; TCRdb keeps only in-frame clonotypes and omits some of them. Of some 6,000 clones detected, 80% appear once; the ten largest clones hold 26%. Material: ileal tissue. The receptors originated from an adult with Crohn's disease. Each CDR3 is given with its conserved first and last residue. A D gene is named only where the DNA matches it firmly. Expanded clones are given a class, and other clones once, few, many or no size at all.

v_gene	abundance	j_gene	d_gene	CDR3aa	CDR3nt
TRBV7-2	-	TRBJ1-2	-	CASSYGQGYTF	TGTGCCAGCAGCTATGGACAGGGCTACACCTTC
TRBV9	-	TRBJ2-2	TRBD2	CASSVLADNAGELFF	TGTGCCAGCAGCGTCCTAGCGGATAACGCCGGGGAGCTGTTTTTT
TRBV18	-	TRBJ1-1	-	CASSPGVGQMNTEAFF	TGTGCCAGCTCACCAGGCGTCGGACAGATGAACACTGAAGCTTTCTTT
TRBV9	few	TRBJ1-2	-	CASSPQGLNYGYTF	TGTGCCAGCAGCCCTCAGGGATTAAACTATGGCTACACCTTC
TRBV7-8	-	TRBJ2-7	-	CASSFGSGYEQYF	TGTGCCAGCAGCTTTGGCAGCGGCTACGAGCAGTACTTC
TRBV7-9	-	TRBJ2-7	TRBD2	CASSLSSGRFYEQYF	TGTGCCAGCAGCTTATCATCCGGGAGGTTCTACGAGCAGTACTTC
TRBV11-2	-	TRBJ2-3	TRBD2	CASSLAWEAPGRNTQYF	TGTGCCAGCAGCTTAGCGTGGGAGGCCCCCGGGAGGAATACGCAGTATTTT
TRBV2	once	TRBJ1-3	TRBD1	CASSATGVQGNTIYF	TGTGCCAGCAGTGCCACCGGGGTACAGGGGAACACCATATATTTT
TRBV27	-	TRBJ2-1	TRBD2	CASSLSPGSGGARNEQFF	TGTGCCAGCAGTTTATCCCCCGGAAGCGGGGGGGCCCGAAATGAGCAGTTCTTC
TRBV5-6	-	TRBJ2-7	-	CASSYSIMGAGTSYEQYF	TGTGCCAGCAGCTATTCAATCATGGGGGCAGGCACTTCCTACGAGCAGTACTTC
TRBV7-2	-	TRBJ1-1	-	CASSLGQYTEAFF	TGTGCCAGCAGCTTAGGACAGTACACTGAAGCTTTCTTT
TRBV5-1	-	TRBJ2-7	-	CASSLGQSSYEQYF	TGCGCCAGCAGCTTGGGACAGAGCTCCTACGAGCAGTACTTC
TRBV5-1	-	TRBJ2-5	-	CASSLGGNQETQYF	TGCGCCAGCAGCTTGGGAGGAAACCAAGAGACCCAGTACTTC
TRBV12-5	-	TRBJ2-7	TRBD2	CASGLSGGPKEQYF	TGTGCTAGTGGTTTATCGGGAGGGCCTAAAGAGCAGTACTTC
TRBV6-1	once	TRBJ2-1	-	CASRRQDGEQFF	TGTGCCAGCAGGAGACAAGATGGGGAGCAGTTCTTC
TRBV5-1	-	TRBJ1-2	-	CASSLGTPGANYGYTF	TGCGCCAGCAGCTTGGGGACTCCTGGCGCTAACTATGGCTACACCTTC
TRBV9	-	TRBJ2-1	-	CASSEPLAHNEQFF	TGTGCCAGCAGCGAGCCCCTCGCACACAATGAGCAGTTCTTC
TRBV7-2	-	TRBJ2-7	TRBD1	CASTWDRGAYEQYF	TGTGCCAGCACCTGGGACAGGGGAGCCTACGAGCAGTACTTC
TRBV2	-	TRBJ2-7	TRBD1	CASSRQGYEQYF	TGTGCCAGCAGCAGACAGGGATACGAGCAGTACTTC
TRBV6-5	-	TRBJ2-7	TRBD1	CASSYHPGTGYEQYF	TGTGCCAGCAGTTACCACCCCGGGACAGGGTACGAGCAGTACTTC
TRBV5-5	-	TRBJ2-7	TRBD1	CASSSTGVPTYEQYF	TGTGCCAGCAGCTCCACAGGGGTCCCCACCTACGAGCAGTACTTC
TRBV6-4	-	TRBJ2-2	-	CASRAQGNTGELFF	TGTGCCAGCAGAGCTCAGGGGAACACCGGGGAGCTGTTTTTT
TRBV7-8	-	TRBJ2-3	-	CASSTRDSGPADTQYF	TGTGCCAGCAGCACAAGGGACTCCGGCCCCGCAGATACGCAGTATTTT
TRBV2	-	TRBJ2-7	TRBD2	CASSEGLAELYEQYF	TGTGCCAGCAGCGAAGGACTAGCGGAGCTCTACGAGCAGTACTTC
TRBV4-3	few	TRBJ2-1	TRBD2	CASSQESGLAGGPHEQFF	TGCGCCAGCAGCCAAGAAAGTGGACTAGCGGGAGGGCCCCATGAGCAGTTCTTC
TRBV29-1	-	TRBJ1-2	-	CSVGSWQSNGYTF	TGCAGCGTTGGAAGTTGGCAGTCAAATGGCTACACCTTC